A single sample gave rise to the 31 T cell receptor beta chains below, sequenced in a study of OX40 agonist ivuxolimab in advanced cancers. The receptor library was made with the immunoSEQ multiplex PCR assay. Entries here come from immuneACCESS through TCRdb and include only in-frame sequences with V and J called. Some clones fail to appear in such tables; in the studies checked, an unresolved V gene covers under half of the shortfall, and the cause of the remainder is unknown. The sample contains about 67,000 clones, around 83% of them found a single time. The ten top clones hold 2% to 2.5% of the sample. The sequences come from CD4+ or CD8+ T cells sorted from blood, collected in a trial of the OX40 agonist ivuxolimab. These receptors originate from an adult with an advanced solid tumor such as melanoma, head and neck, liver or kidney cancer.

The chain has TRBV5-4 and TRBJ2-7; D remains unclear. The CDR3 runs to 13 residues. V was shortened by 1 base and J by 0 bases, with 5 bases between the two germline ends. The germline gives CDR1 SGHNT, CDR2 YYREEE (reference sequence). CDR3 loop: CASSLPHSYEQYF. The CDR3 bases are TGTGCCAGCAGCTTGCCGCACTCCTACGAGCAGTACTTC.

This chain joins TRBV4-2 and TRBJ1-2; no firm D call. The CDR3 has 13 amino acids. Trimming left V 6 bases short and J 0 bases short, with 8 bases between. From germline, CDR1 is LGHNA and CDR2 YNFKEQ. The CDR3 DNA follows: TGTGCCAGCAGTGCCGGGGCTAACTATGGCTACACCTTC. It translates to CASSAGANYGYTF.

The chain combines TRBV2 with TRBJ2-3; 7 nucleotides align to TRBD1. The CDR3 sequence is 14 residues long. Germline values: CDR1 SNHLY, CDR2 FYNNEI. J was trimmed by 0 bases and V by 7 bases; bases with no gene match: 4. Here the CDR3 reads CASTDRASTDTQYF. Here the CDR3 DNA reads TGTGCCAGCACAGACAGGGCGAGCACAGATACGCAGTATTTT.

The V gene is TRBV30, the J gene TRBJ2-7; D ambiguous. The CDR3 is made up of 14 amino acids. In germline, CDR1 is GTSNPN, CDR2 SVGIG (reference sequence). V gave up 4 bases and J gave up 1 base, with 14 bases separating them. This CDR3 is CAWTRSPLSYEQYF. CDR3 DNA sequence: TGTGCCTGGACACGGAGTCCGCTATCCTACGAGCAGTACTTC.

The chain combines TRBV28 with TRBJ1-2; 7 nucleotides match TRBD1. Trimming removed 5 bases from V and 2 bases from J; junction bases left unmatched: 2. Germline V lookup: CDR1 MDHEN, CDR2 SYDVKM. This CDR3 contains 13 residues. The CDR3 loop reads CASSQGQNYGYTF. In DNA, the CDR3 is TGTGCCAGCAGTCAGGGACAGAACTATGGCTACACCTTC.

The chain is built from TRBV5-1 and TRBJ2-5; the D gene could be TRBD1 or TRBD2 (5 bases each). With 5 bases removed from V and 4 bases from J, the gap between germline ends came to 12 bases. This CDR3 region has 13 residues. The germline gives CDR1 SGHRS, CDR2 YFSETQ. The CDR3 nucleotides read TGCGCCAGCAGTCGGGACGGACGAGAGACCCAGTACTTC. Its translation is CASSRDGRETQYF.

V and J are TRBV5-4 and TRBJ1-1; weak D call: TRBD1 (5 bases). Germline V gene sequence: CDR1 SGHNT, CDR2 YYREEE (reference sequence). The CDR3 extends over 14 amino acids. Trimming took off 4 bases at V and 8 bases at J, with 18 bases between the two ends. The DNA for the CDR3 is TGTGCCAGCAGCATATTTACAGGTTCCCCCGAAGCTTTCTTT. Translated, it gives CASSIFTGSPEAFF.

The table lists this clone with a few counts. The chain has TRBV6-1 and TRBJ1-1, with unresolved D. The CDR3 has 13 amino acids. The V end lost 4 bases, the J end lost 2 bases, and 8 bases lay between the germline ends. Looked up from germline, CDR1 is MNHNS and CDR2 is SASEGT. Here the CDR3 DNA reads TGTGCCAGCAGTGGACAAGTAAACACTGAAGCTTTCTTT. It specifies CASSGQVNTEAFF.

The chain combines TRBV14 with TRBJ2-1; unclear D gene. Germline V CDR1 and CDR2: SGHDN, FVKESK. This CDR3 contains 13 residues. Trimming took off 4 bases at V and 4 bases at J, with 8 bases between the two ends. CDR3 sequence: CASSLFGYNEQFF. As DNA, the CDR3 is TGTGCCAGCAGCCTTTTTGGGTACAATGAGCAGTTCTTC.

On this clone: The junction does not match germline at one end; this may be a read error. The V and J genes are TRBV10-3 and TRBJ2-7; perhaps TRBD1 as D (6 bases). Per the germline V gene, CDR1 is ENHRY and CDR2 is SYGVKD. The CDR3 runs 14 residues. CDR3 nucleotides: TGTGCCATCAGTGAGAGGCAGGGGTCCTACGAGCAGCACTTC. Residues: CAISERQGSYEQHF.

This sequence joins TRBV9 and TRBJ2-2, with 8 bases aligning to TRBD1. Germline V lookup: CDR1 SGDLS, CDR2 YYNGEE. The CDR3 has 16 residues. Trimming removed 0 bases from V and 6 bases from J; junction bases left unmatched: 7. CDR3 coding DNA: TGTGCCAGCAGCGTAGTTGGACAGGGTGGGGCCGGGGAGCTGTTTTTT. This translates into CASSVVGQGGAGELFF.

CDR3 in amino acids: CASSSGQLDTQYF. CDR3 DNA: TGTGCCAGCAGCTCCGGACAGCTAGATACGCAGTATTTT. J is TRBJ2-3 and V is TRBV11-1; maybe TRBD1 (6 bases). CDR3 length: 13 residues. Trimming took off 4 bases at V and 5 bases at J, with 10 bases between the two ends. CDR1 SGHAT and CDR2 FQDESV come from the germline V gene (reference sequence).

CDR3 protein: CAWAVQGEEKLFF. The CDR3 coding sequence is TGTGCCTGGGCGGTACAGGGCGAAGAAAAACTGTTTTTT. The chain couples TRBV30 to TRBJ1-4, with D tentatively TRBD1 (6 bases). This CDR3 comprises 13 residues. From germline, CDR1 is GTSNPN and CDR2 SVGIG (reference sequence). The V gene lost 5 bases and the J gene lost 8 bases, with 15 bases spanning the gap.

This chain joins TRBV6-6 and TRBJ1-1; D possibly corresponds to TRBD1 (6 bases). Trimming removed 2 bases from V and 4 bases from J, with 11 bases in between. The length of the CDR3 is 14 residues. In germline, CDR1 is MNHNY, CDR2 SVGAGI (reference sequence). For the CDR3, the DNA is TGTGCCAGCAGTTACCCACAGGGTTCCACTGAAGCTTTCTTT. It yields the protein CASSYPQGSTEAFF.

This chain links TRBV5-1 with TRBJ2-7; unclear D gene. Germline V gene sequence: CDR1 SGHRS, CDR2 YFSETQ. The CDR3 runs to 13 residues. Trimming removed 10 bases at V and 6 bases at J, with 20 bases between. The CDR3 region is CASTLGGFGEQYF. CDR3 nucleotides: TGCGCCTCTACCCTCGGTGGGTTCGGCGAGCAGTACTTC.

The CDR3 spells CASSLPLGQGSNYGYTF. The CDR3 DNA follows: TGTGCCAGCAGTCTACCCTTAGGACAGGGGAGTAACTATGGCTACACCTTC. The gene calls are TRBV28 and TRBJ1-2, with TRBD1 matching 9 bases. V lost 5 bases to trimming and J lost 1 base; unmatched junction nucleotides: 11. The V gene's germline CDR1 is MDHEN and CDR2 SYDVKM. This CDR3 spans 17 amino acids.

The chain employs TRBV7-3 and TRBJ2-1; possible D gene TRBD2, 5 bases. This CDR3 has 15 amino acids. Trimming took 2 bases from V and 2 from J, leaving 10 bases between them. Per the germline V gene, CDR1 is SGHTA and CDR2 is FQGTGA. CDR3 region: CASSLLAGPYNEQFF. The CDR3 DNA reads TGTGCCAGCAGCTTACTAGCAGGCCCCTACAATGAGCAGTTCTTC. Full variable domain (missing parts from reference TRBV7-3 and TRBJ2-1): GAGVSQTPSNKVTEKGKYVELRCDPISGHTALYWYRQSLGQGPEFLIYFQGTGAADDSGLPNDRFFAVRPEGSVSTLKIQRTERGDSAVYLCASSLLAGPYNEQFFGPGTRLTVL.

The J gene is TRBJ1-2, the V gene TRBV4-2; 9 bases match TRBD1. CDR3 length: 16 residues. From germline, CDR1 is LGHNA and CDR2 YNFKEQ. V lost 4 bases, J lost 3 bases, and 9 bases stayed unmatched. CDR3: CASSRPGQGHDYGYTF. In DNA form, the CDR3 reads TGTGCCAGCAGCCGACCGGGACAGGGCCACGACTATGGCTACACCTTC.

The CDR3 loop is CSADPIRAFF. For the CDR3, the DNA is TGCAGCGCTGATCCTATCCGTGCTTTCTTT. The rearrangement uses TRBV29-1 and TRBJ1-1; D remains ambiguous. Germline CDR1 is SQVTM and CDR2 is ANQGSEA. The V end lost 7 bases, the J end lost 11 bases, and 14 bases lay between the germline ends. CDR3 length equals 10 residues.

This chain links TRBV6-1 with TRBJ2-5; D may be TRBD2 (6 bases). The better agreement between TRBJ2-7 and the DNA end casts doubt on the J call. The CDR3 has 12 amino acids. The germline CDR1 and CDR2 sequences are MNHNS and SASEGT. The CDR3 DNA sequence: TGTGCCAGCAGTCCGCTCGGGGGCGAGCAGTACTTC. Translated: CASSPLGGEQYF.

The chain couples TRBV19 to TRBJ1-1; D may be TRBD1 (5 bases). V was shortened by 5 bases and J by 4 bases, with 20 bases between the two germline ends. There are 16 residues in the CDR3. Per the germline V gene, CDR1 is LNHDA and CDR2 is SQIVND (reference sequence). The DNA for the CDR3 is TGTGCCAGTAGTGCACGGACAAAGGGATTTGGCACTGAAGCTTTCTTT. It is translated as CASSARTKGFGTEAFF.

The chain has TRBV6-1 and TRBJ2-3; 9 bases match TRBD1. The J segment lost 6 bases and the V segment lost 2 bases, leaving 6 bases of the junction unmatched. CDR1 MNHNS and CDR2 SASEGT come from the germline V gene. The CDR3 totals 15 residues. CDR3 region: CASSEMGQGGDTQYF. CDR3 DNA: TGTGCCAGCAGTGAAATGGGACAGGGTGGCGATACGCAGTATTTT.

The chain has TRBV5-1 and TRBJ2-5; D remains unclear. This CDR3 contains 15 residues. Germline loops: CDR1 SGHRS, CDR2 YFSETQ. Trimming removed 1 base at V and 2 bases at J, with 12 bases between. The CDR3 coding sequence is TGCGCCAGCAGCTTGAGGTCTCTGAGTCAAGAGACCCAGTACTTC. This encodes CASSLRSLSQETQYF.

This chain joins TRBV6-6 and TRBJ2-7; unclear D gene. The germline CDR1 and CDR2 sequences are MNHNY and SVGAGI (reference sequence). The CDR3 consists of 13 residues. V dropped 0 bases and J dropped 6 bases, with 9 bases sitting between them. This chain's CDR3 is CASSYSMAVEQYF. DNA for the CDR3: TGTGCCAGCAGTTACTCTATGGCGGTCGAGCAGTACTTC.

This rearrangement joins TRBV30 to TRBJ1-2; D perhaps matches TRBD1 (6 bases). The germline V gene has CDR1 GTSNPN and CDR2 SVGIG (reference sequence). Deletions cut 0 bases from V and 4 bases from J, with 9 bases between. The CDR3 consists of 13 residues. The CDR3 sequence: CAWSVRTAYGYTF. The CDR3 nucleotides read TGTGCCTGGAGTGTAAGGACAGCCTATGGCTACACCTTC.

This chain's CDR3 is CASSDHVGETQYF. CDR3 coding DNA: TGTGCCAGCAGTGACCACGTAGGGGAGACCCAGTACTTC. This chain joins TRBV6-1 and TRBJ2-5; D is uncertain. The CDR3 is 13 residues long. V was shortened by 3 bases and J by 5 bases, with 10 bases between the two germline ends. Germline CDR1 reads MNHNS; CDR2 reads SASEGT.

This chain's CDR3 is CASSLMGGGDDGYTF. The CDR3 region has the DNA TGTGCCAGCAGCTTAATGGGTGGGGGAGATGACGGCTACACCTTC. The rearrangement joins TRBV7-9 to TRBJ1-2; D perhaps matches TRBD1 (5 bases). The V gene's germline CDR1 is SEHNR and CDR2 FQNEAQ (reference sequence). Trimming pared 2 bases from V and 8 bases from J, leaving 18 bases between. The CDR3 length is 15 residues. The full variable domain, in which reference TRBV7-9 and TRBJ1-2 provide the parts outside the CDR3, is DTGVSQNPRHKITKRGQNVTFRCDPISEHNRLYWYRQTLGQGPEFLTYFQNEAQLEKSRLLSDRFSAERPKGSFSTLEIQRTEQGDSAMYLCASSLMGGGDDGYTFGSGTRLTVV.

The chain employs TRBV6-5 and TRBJ2-7; 9 positions agree with TRBD2. The V segment lost 8 bases and the J segment 2 bases; nucleotides outside the gene matches: 10. The germline V gene encodes CDR1 MNHEY and CDR2 SVGAGI. The CDR3 contains 15 residues. DNA of the CDR3: TGTGCCAGCTATCATCTAGCGGGATTTACCTACGAGCAGTACTTC. It encodes CASYHLAGFTYEQYF.

The rearrangement links TRBV18 to TRBJ2-5, with 7 bases identical to TRBD2. The end of the DNA aligns better with TRBJ2-7, so the J call may be wrong. In germline, CDR1 is KGHSH, CDR2 LQKENI. CDR3 size: 15 residues. CDR3 residues: CASSPRGGSSYEQYF. Written as DNA, the CDR3 is TGTGCCAGCTCACCACGGGGGGGGAGCTCCTACGAGCAGTACTTC.

This clone was observed once. This chain links TRBV5-1 with TRBJ1-1, with D possibly being TRBD1 (5 bases). Germline CDR1 SGHRS, CDR2 YFSETQ. V was trimmed by 0 bases and J by 7 bases, leaving 10 bases between them. This CDR3 contains 13 residues. The CDR3 nucleotides are TGCGCCAGCAGCTTGGTTCCAGGGCATGAAGCTTTCTTT. Translated: CASSLVPGHEAFF.

This sequence joins TRBV5-1 and TRBJ2-3; 10 bases agree with TRBD2. CDR1 and CDR2 (germline): SGHRS, YFSETQ. V was pared by 2 bases and J by 1 base, with 4 bases of the junction left unmatched. The CDR3 contains 16 residues. Here the CDR3 reads CASSLPGTSGTDTQYF. The CDR3, as DNA: TGCGCCAGCAGCTTACCCGGGACTAGCGGCACAGATACGCAGTATTTT. The complete variable domain, with remaining parts taken from reference TRBV5-1 and TRBJ2-3, reads KAGVTQTPRYLIKTRGQQVTLSCSPISGHRSVSWYQQTPGQGLQFLFEYFSETQRNKGNFPGRFSGRQFSNSRSEMNVSTLELGDSALYLCASSLPGTSGTDTQYFGPGTRLTVL.